These 8 T cell receptor beta chains were sequenced from one sample in a study of post-analysis software for immune sequencing data. The study, taken as a whole, reports: TRBV5-6, TRBV5-1 and TRBV20-1 belonged to a set of roughly five TRBV segments that were more frequent in patients than controls.

Unique molecular identifiers had been added to the TCR beta cDNA libraries. Each CDR3 protein gets one entry after TCRdb re-called the PCR reads with MiXCR. The table records hundreds of thousands of distinct CDR3 sequences, 45% of them present only once. Their antigen targets remain unknown. Sequenced material: blood. The receptor source for this set is a girl aged 5-17 years with multiple sclerosis.

The gene calls are TRBV7-2 and TRBJ1-5, with D tentatively TRBD1 (5 bases). The CDR3 has 14 amino acids. Germline values: CDR1 SGHTA, CDR2 FQGNSA. V was pared by 5 bases and J by 6 bases, with 14 bases between. CDR3 coding DNA: TGTGCCAGCAGCCAAGGGGTGGGCGGTCAGCCCCAGCATTTT. This codes for CASSQGVGGQPQHF.

The chain joins TRBV9 to TRBJ2-3; D unclear. This CDR3 is 16 amino acids long. Trimming cost V 4 bases and J 0 bases, with 15 bases left between them. Looked up from germline, CDR1 is SGDLS and CDR2 is YYNGEE. The CDR3 is CASSSHRTPSTDTQYF. CDR3 in DNA: TGTGCCAGCAGCAGCCATCGAACTCCTAGCACAGATACGCAGTATTTT.

J is TRBJ1-2 and V is TRBV5-1, with D unclear. The CDR3 runs 14 residues. CDR1 is SGHRS, CDR2 YFSETQ, per germline. The V and J ends lost 1 base and 0 bases respectively, with 7 bases between them. The CDR3 nucleotides read TGCGCCAGCAGCTTGACCGAAGCTAACTATGGCTACACCTTC. As protein: CASSLTEANYGYTF.

The V gene is TRBV7-2, the J gene TRBJ2-5, with D maybe TRBD2 (5 bases). Germline CDR1 is SGHTA and CDR2 is FQGNSA. The CDR3 is 18 amino acids. V was clipped by 1 base and J by 5 bases, with 23 bases between them. The DNA for the CDR3 is TGTGCCAGCAGCTTAGATCATATCGGCCCTAGCCTATGGGAGACCCAGTACTTC. It encodes CASSLDHIGPSLWETQYF.

The V and J genes are TRBV6-1 and TRBJ1-5; unclear D gene. The V gene's germline CDR1 is MNHNS and CDR2 SASEGT. The V end was cut by 7 bases, the J end by 4 bases, with 8 bases between. The CDR3 has 12 amino acids. The CDR3 bases are TGTGCCAGCAAATTGATAAATCAGCCCCAGCATTTT. Encoded protein: CASKLINQPQHF.

The genes are TRBV7-2 and TRBJ2-3; D call uncertain. The CDR3 is made up of 15 amino acids. Per the germline V gene, CDR1 is SGHTA and CDR2 is FQGNSA. V lost 6 bases and J 4 bases, leaving 17 bases between the germline ends. The CDR3 bases are TGTGCCAGCAGACAAAAACCTCTCAGGCCAGATACGCAGTATTTT. It codes for CASRQKPLRPDTQYF.

The V call is TRBV6-2 or TRBV6-3, the J call TRBJ2-7, with TRBD2 identical over 8 bases. V was pared by 8 bases and J by 0 bases, with 6 bases of the junction left unmatched. The CDR3 totals 14 residues. CDR1 and CDR2 (germline): MNHEY, SVGEGT. The CDR3 loop reads CASRTAGASYEQYF. CDR3 nucleotide sequence: TGTGCCAGCCGAACAGCGGGAGCCTCCTACGAGCAGTACTTC.

The chain combines TRBV20-1 with TRBJ2-3, with D unclear. CDR1 DFQATT and CDR2 SNEGSKA come from the germline V gene (reference sequence). V gave up 7 bases and J gave up 2 bases, with 13 bases separating them. This CDR3 contains 13 residues. The CDR3 region has the DNA TGCAGTGTAAGACTGACACTCACAGATACGCAGTATTTT. The encoded protein is CSVRLTLTDTQYF.